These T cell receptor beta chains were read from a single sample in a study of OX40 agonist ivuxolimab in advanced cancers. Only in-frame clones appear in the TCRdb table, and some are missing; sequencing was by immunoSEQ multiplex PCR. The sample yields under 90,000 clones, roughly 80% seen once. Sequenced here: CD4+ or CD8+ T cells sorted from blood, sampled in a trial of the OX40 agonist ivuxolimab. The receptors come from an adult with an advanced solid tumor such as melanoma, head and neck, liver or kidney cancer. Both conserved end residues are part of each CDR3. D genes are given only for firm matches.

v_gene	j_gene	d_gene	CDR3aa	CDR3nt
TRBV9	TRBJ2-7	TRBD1	CASSSGTGVGEQYF	TGTGCCAGCAGCTCGGGGACAGGTGTGGGCGAGCAGTACTTC
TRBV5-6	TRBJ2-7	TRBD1	CASSLPGQGIGQQYF	TGTGCCAGCAGCTTACCGGGACAGGGGATTGGGCAGCAGTACTTC
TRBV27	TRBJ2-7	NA	CASTPGAGYEQYF	TGTGCCAGCACCCCTGGGGCAGGCTACGAGCAGTACTTC
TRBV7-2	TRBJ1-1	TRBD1	CASSLRDRGTVF	TGTGCCAGCAGCCTAAGGGACAGGGGGACGGTCTTT
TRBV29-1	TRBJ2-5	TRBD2	CSERTSGTGTQYF	TGCAGCGAAAGGACTAGCGGGACGGGGACCCAGTACTTC
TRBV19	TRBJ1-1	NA	CAAWAGNTEAFF	TGTGCCGCCTGGGCTGGTAACACTGAAGCTTTCTTT
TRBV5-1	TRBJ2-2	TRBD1	CASSKGQGLGTGELFF	TGCGCCAGCAGCAAGGGACAGGGGTTAGGCACCGGGGAGCTGTTTTTT
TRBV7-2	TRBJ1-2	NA	CASSPNRAANYGYTF	TGTGCCAGCAGCCCAAACAGGGCAGCTAACTATGGCTACACCTTC
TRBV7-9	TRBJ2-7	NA	CASTVRGAEQYF	TGTGCCAGCACCGTGCGAGGGGCCGAGCAGTACTTC
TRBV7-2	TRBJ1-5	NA	CASSLSPSNQPQHF	TGTGCCAGCAGCTTAAGCCCTAGCAATCAGCCCCAGCATTTT
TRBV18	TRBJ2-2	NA	CASSQLGDSNTGELFF	TGTGCCAGCTCCCAACTTGGGGACTCGAACACCGGGGAGCTGTTTTTT
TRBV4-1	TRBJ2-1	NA	CASSQDERRPGGNEQFF	TGCGCCAGCAGCCAAGACGAAAGACGGCCTGGGGGCAATGAGCAGTTCTTC
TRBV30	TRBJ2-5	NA	CAWRRQTVETQYF	TGTGCCTGGAGGCGACAGACGGTGGAGACCCAGTACTTC
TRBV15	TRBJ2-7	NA	CATSREGLGYEQYF	TGTGCCACCAGCAGAGAAGGACTCGGCTACGAGCAGTACTTC